A single sample is the source of the 3 T cell receptor beta chains below, sequenced in a study of blood T cell repertoires in COVID-19. The method was immunoSEQ multiplex PCR; TCRdb's version includes in-frame clones alone and lacks a portion of them. The sample holds 340,000 or so clones, around 86% seen once. Input material: PBMCs or T cells enriched from blood (not recorded which). The receptor set was obtained from a woman between 40 and 55 years old with acute COVID-19.

The chain recombines TRBV12-3 or TRBV12-4 with TRBJ1-2; TRBD1 is a possible D gene (5 bases). V was trimmed by 5 bases and J by 8 bases, leaving 15 bases between them. The length of the CDR3 is 13 residues. In DNA form, the CDR3 reads TGTGCCAGCAGTCCGCCAGGGATGCAGGGCTACACCTTC. Amino acids: CASSPPGMQGYTF.

The chain carries TRBV11-2 and TRBJ2-6; D possibly corresponds to TRBD2 (5 bases). Germline CDR1 is SGHAT and CDR2 is FQNNGV. The CDR3 covers 18 residues. Trimming shortened V by 0 bases and J by 0 bases, and 12 bases separated the two germline ends. CDR3 sequence (DNA): TGTGCCAGCAGCTTAGATTTGCGGGCCGACTCTGGGGCCAACGTCCTGACTTTC. It encodes CASSLDLRADSGANVLTF.

The chain links TRBV5-8 to TRBJ2-3; D is possibly TRBD2 (5 bases). This CDR3 is 14 amino acids long. Trimming removed 2 bases from V and 0 bases from J, with 7 bases in between. The germline CDR1 and CDR2 sequences are SGHTS and YDEGEE. The CDR3 reads CASSFGISTDTQYF. In DNA form, the CDR3 reads TGTGCCAGCAGCTTCGGGATTAGCACAGATACGCAGTATTTT. The variable domain in full, with the rest retrieved from reference TRBV5-8 and TRBJ2-3, is EAGVTQSPTHLIKTRGQQATLRCSPISGHTSVYWYQQALGLGLQFLLWYDEGEERNRGNFPPRFSGRQFPNYSSELNVNALELEDSALYLCASSFGISTDTQYFGPGTRLTVL.